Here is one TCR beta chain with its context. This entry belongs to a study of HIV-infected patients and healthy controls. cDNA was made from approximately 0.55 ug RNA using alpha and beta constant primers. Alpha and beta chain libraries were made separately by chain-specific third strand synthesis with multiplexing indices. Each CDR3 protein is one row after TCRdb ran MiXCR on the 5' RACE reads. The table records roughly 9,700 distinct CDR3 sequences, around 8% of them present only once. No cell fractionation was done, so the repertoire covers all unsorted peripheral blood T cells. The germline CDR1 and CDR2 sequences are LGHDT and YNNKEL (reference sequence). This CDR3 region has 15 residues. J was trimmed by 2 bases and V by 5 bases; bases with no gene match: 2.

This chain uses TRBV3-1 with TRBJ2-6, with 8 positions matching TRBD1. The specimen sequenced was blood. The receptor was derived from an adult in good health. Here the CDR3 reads CASSSTGAGANVLTF. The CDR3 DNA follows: TGTGCCAGCAGCTCGACAGGGGCTGGGGCCAACGTCCTGACTTTC.